This TCR beta chain appears in the sequencing data of a study of T-cell memory formation after mild COVID-19. Findings and limits, study-wide: Shrinking CD4+ clones resided mostly in CM and EM, and CD8+ ones in EMRA. Clones that contracted from day 15 to 85 were balanced CD4/CD8, while later expanders leaned CD4+. Some SARS-CoV-2-responding clones were already detected in memory before infection. Second-wave clones reaching peak frequency on day 37 lacked confirmed SARS-CoV-2 specificity.

The germline V and J ends were trimmed by 0 bases and 4 bases, with 10 bases remaining between them. This CDR3 spans 14 amino acids. In germline, CDR1 is SGHRS, CDR2 YFSETQ. This clonotype has more than one count but fewer than ten. Its target is not known. Each CDR3 protein gets one entry after TCRdb re-called the 5' RACE reads with MiXCR. The profile shows some 150,000 distinct CDR3 sequences, about 5.5% of them singletons. V is TRBV5-1 and J is TRBJ1-2; no firm D call. The sequence derives from an adult woman who had mild COVID-19 (a few samples of this study predate the infection). Cell type and time point are not known. Input material: PBMCs or a T cell subset sorted from them (not recorded which). For the CDR3, the DNA is TGCGCCAGCAGCTTGGATACAGTCCTCTATGGCTACACCTTC. This gives the protein CASSLDTVLYGYTF.